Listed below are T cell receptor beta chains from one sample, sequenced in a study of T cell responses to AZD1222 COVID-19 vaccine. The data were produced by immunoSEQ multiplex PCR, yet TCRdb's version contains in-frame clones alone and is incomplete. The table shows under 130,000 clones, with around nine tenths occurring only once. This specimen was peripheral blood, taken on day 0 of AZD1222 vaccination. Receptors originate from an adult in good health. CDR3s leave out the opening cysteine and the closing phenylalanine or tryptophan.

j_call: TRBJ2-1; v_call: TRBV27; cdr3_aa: ASSSTVPYNEQF
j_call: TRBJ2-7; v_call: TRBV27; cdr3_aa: ASSPGLVSYEQY
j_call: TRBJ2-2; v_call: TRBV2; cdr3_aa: AIPWSENTGELF
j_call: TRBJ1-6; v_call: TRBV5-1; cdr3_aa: ASSLVGNSPLH
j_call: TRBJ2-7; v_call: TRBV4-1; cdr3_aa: ASSLSSGFEQY
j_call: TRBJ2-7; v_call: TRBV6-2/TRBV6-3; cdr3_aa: ASSQAASGSYEQY
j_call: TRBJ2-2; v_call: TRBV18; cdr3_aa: ASSPPGLADTGELF
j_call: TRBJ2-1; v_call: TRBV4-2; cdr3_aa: ASSQGEAGYNEQF
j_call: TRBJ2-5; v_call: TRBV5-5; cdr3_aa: ASSLVQGTWETQY
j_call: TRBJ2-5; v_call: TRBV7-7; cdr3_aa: ASSRGLAGVGGGTQY
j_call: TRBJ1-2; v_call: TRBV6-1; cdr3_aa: ASSEWGGYT
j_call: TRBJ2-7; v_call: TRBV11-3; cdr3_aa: ASSPGKGGGPPYEQY
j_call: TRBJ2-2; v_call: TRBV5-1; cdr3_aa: ASSLRQGAGELF
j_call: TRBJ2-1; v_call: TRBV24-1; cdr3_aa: ATSDRSSVSYNEQF
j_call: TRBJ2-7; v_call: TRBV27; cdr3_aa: ASRGGRGPSYEQY
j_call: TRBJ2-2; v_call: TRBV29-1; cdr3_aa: SGTSGMDAGELF
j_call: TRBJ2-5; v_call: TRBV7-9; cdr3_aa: AGRSGNGGETQY
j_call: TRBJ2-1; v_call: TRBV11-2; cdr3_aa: ASSLVTAGGEQF
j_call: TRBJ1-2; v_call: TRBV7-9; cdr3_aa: ASSLGSGPSGYT
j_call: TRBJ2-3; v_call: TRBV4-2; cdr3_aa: ASSQALPTSGSDTQY
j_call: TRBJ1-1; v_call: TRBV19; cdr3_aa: ASSPPVIVNTEAF
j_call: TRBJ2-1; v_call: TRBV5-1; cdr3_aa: ASSLRQSSYNEQF
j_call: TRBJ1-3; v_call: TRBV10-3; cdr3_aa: AIRPPTGTSSGNTIY
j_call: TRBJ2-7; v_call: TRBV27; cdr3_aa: ASRGGGSSYEQY
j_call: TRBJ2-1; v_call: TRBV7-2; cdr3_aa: ASSFTSSNEQF
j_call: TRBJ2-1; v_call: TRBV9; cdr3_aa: ASSVGLAGHNEQF
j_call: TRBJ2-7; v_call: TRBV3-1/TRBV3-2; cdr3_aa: ASSQVRHSFEQY
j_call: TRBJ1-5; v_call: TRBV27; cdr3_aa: ASSADPNQPQH
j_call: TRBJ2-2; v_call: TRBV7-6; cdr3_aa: ASSLAAGANTGELF
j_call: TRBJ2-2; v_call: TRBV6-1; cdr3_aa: ASSEVIAAISNTGELF
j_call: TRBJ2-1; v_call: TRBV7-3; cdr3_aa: ASRFGTGWNEQF
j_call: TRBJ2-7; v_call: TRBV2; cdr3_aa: ASSEFGGEQGFEQY
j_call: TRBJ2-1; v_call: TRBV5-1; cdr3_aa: ASSLDPGAYNEQF
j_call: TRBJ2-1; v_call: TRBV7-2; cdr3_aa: ASSPPGLAVYNEQF
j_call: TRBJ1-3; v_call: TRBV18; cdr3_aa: ASSPPISSGNAIY
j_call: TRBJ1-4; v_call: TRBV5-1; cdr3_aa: ASSLFWSTNEKLF
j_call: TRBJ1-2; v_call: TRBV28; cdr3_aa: ASSLSTNYGYT
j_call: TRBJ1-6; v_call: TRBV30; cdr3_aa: AWNEGDNSPLH
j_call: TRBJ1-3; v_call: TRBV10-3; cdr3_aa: AISVDSSGNTIY
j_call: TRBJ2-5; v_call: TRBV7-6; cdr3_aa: ASSSRPGTEETQY
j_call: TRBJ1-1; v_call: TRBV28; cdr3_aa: ASSSTPEAF
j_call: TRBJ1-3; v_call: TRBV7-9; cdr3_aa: ASSLGGIWGTSGNTIY
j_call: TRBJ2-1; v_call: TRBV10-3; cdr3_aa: AITSGSSNEQF
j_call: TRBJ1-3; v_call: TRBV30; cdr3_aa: AWTLGDRENTIY
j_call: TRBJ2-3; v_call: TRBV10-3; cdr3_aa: AISEGLSTDTQY
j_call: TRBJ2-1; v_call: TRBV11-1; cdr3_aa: ASSLAGPLNNEQF
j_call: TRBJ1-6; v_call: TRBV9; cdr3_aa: ASAPGSYNSPLH
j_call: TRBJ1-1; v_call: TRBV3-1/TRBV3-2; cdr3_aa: ASSQRGSTTEAF
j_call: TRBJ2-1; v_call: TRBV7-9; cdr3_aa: ASSPGAGMLSDEQF